The 15 T cell receptor beta chains listed next were all sequenced from one sample in a study of T cell repertoires in cytomegalovirus infection. TCRdb independently ran MiXCR on the reads; one entry per CDR3 protein. The sample lists about 770,000 distinct CDR3 sequences; approximately 32% were seen once. These receptors' antigens are unknown. The sequences come from cultured CD8+ T cells from PBMCs, collected from culture after CMV antigen stimulation. The source is a human donor in good health (CMV status not recorded). Some clones in this sample may be carry-over from other donors' samples.

Concerning this clonotype itself: The junction departs from the called germline gene at one end, perhaps through a read error. This chain connects TRBV24-1 to TRBJ1-4; a possible D gene is TRBD1 (5 bases). The CDR3 covers 9 residues. In germline, CDR1 is KGHDR, CDR2 SFDVKD. The CDR3: CATSDYGAF. The CDR3 DNA follows: TGTGCCACCAGTGATTATGGGGCTTTT.

The rearrangement uses TRBV5-6 and TRBJ2-2; D call uncertain. Germline V gene data show CDR1 as SGHDT and CDR2 as YYEEEE. With 4 bases removed from V and 6 bases from J, the gap between germline ends came to 10 bases. The CDR3 spans 13 residues. CDR3 DNA: TGTGCCAGCAGCGCCAGAGTTCCCGGGGAGCTGTTTTTT. Encoded protein: CASSARVPGELFF.

As regards this clonotype: This could be a read error, since a much larger clone is one nucleotide away. The conserved phenylalanine or tryptophan is not found at the CDR3 terminus, so this likely reflects a read error. This chain uses TRBV7-8 with TRBJ2-7, with a weak D call TRBD2 (5 bases). Trimming stripped 0 bases from V and 9 bases from J, with 15 bases between. The germline V gene has CDR1 SGHVS and CDR2 FQNEAQ. This CDR3 is 14 amino acids long. CDR3 sequence (DNA): TGTGCCAGCAGCTTAGCGGACCTCCCCCGGGGGCAGTACGCC. Translation: CASSLADLPRGQYA.

This clonotype has just one count. This chain connects TRBV20-1 to TRBJ1-2, with D perhaps matching TRBD1 (5 bases). V was clipped by 5 bases and J by 4 bases, with 17 bases between them. The CDR3 has 14 amino acids. CDR1 DFQATT and CDR2 SNEGSKA come from the germline V gene (reference sequence). CDR3 coding DNA: TGCAGTGCTCCCAGGGACCTCGACGGCTATGGCTACACCTTC. This codes for CSAPRDLDGYGYTF.

The chain uses TRBV19 and TRBJ2-2; 9 bases map to TRBD2. The length of the CDR3 is 13 residues. Germline V CDR1 and CDR2: LNHDA, SQIVND (reference sequence). The V and J ends lost 10 bases and 4 bases, in that order; junction bases with no gene match: 4. This CDR3 reads CAIERGVTGELFF. CDR3 nucleotides: TGTGCCATTGAGCGGGGGGTCACCGGGGAGCTGTTTTTT.

The rearrangement uses TRBV27 and TRBJ1-2; no definite D call. V lost 8 bases, J lost 6 bases, and 16 bases lay in between. The V gene's germline CDR1 is MNHEY and CDR2 SMNVEV (reference sequence). The CDR3 has 13 residues. As DNA, the CDR3 is TGTGCCAGCTGTTCCAGCCCTCCTGATGGCTACACCTTC. Translation: CASCSSPPDGYTF.

In this sample, this clonotype turned up a few times. V gene TRBV13 combines with J gene TRBJ2-1; 7 nucleotides match TRBD2. With 3 bases clipped from V and 15 bases from J, the junction kept 5 bases outside the gene matches. Germline V CDR1 and CDR2: PRHDT, FYEKMQ (reference sequence). This CDR3 is 11 amino acids long. The CDR3 sequence: CASSLGGVVFF. The DNA of the CDR3 is TGTGCCAGCAGCTTGGGAGGGGTGGTGTTCTTC.

The rearrangement joins TRBV7-2 to TRBJ2-7; the match to TRBD2 covers 13 bases. V lost 5 bases and J lost 4; bases outside the gene matches: 5. The CDR3 is 15 amino acids. CDR1 is SGHTA and CDR2 is FQGNSA in the germline V gene. For the CDR3, the DNA is TGTGCCAGCAGCATACTAGCGGGGGGGCCTTACGAGCAGTACGTC. Its translation: CASSILAGGPYEQYV.

This clonotype was detected ten times or more. CDR3 sequence: CASSYPGTGGSYEQYF. The CDR3 DNA is TGTGCCAGCAGCTACCCCGGGACAGGGGGCAGCTACGAGCAGTACTTC. The chain uses TRBV7-8 and TRBJ2-7; TRBD1 matches 12 bases. Losses at the gene ends were 4 bases for V and 3 bases for J; bases not matched to a gene: 7. This CDR3 has 16 residues. Germline V gene sequence: CDR1 SGHVS, CDR2 FQNEAQ.

This clonotype was seen a handful of times. The chain recombines TRBV15 with TRBJ2-3; D ambiguous. The CDR3 covers 14 residues. V was shortened by 5 bases and J by 4 bases, with 13 bases between the two germline ends. Germline-derived CDR1 and CDR2 are LNHNV and YYDKDF (reference sequence). The CDR3 bases are TGTGCCACCAGCGACCGGACGGGCGCAGATACGCAGTATTTT. Translated: CATSDRTGADTQYF.

This clonotype was detected only a few times. The chain links TRBV7-8 to TRBJ2-5; D not resolved. The CDR3 loop spans 17 amino acids. Deletions cut 3 bases from V and 7 bases from J, with 24 bases between. The germline V gene has CDR1 SGHVS and CDR2 FQNEAQ. The CDR3 sequence is CASSFPTGRLYGWTQYF. DNA of the CDR3: TGTGCCAGCAGCTTTCCGACCGGTCGGCTCTATGGATGGACCCAGTACTTC.

This chain links TRBV7-2 with TRBJ2-3, with TRBD2 matching 10 bases. Germline values: CDR1 SGHTA, CDR2 FQGNSA. The V segment lost 1 base and the J segment 3 bases; nucleotides outside the gene matches: 10. This CDR3 comprises 18 residues. The CDR3 nucleotides are TGTGCCAGCAGCTTAGAGGCGGGGAGCGGGGGGGTAACAGATACGCAGTATTTT. Amino acids: CASSLEAGSGGVTDTQYF.

This clonotype showed up just a few times. J is TRBJ2-1 and V is TRBV24-1; TRBD1 is a possible D gene (6 bases). The germline V and J ends were trimmed by 4 bases and 4 bases, with 13 bases remaining between them. From germline, CDR1 is KGHDR and CDR2 SFDVKD. The CDR3 is made up of 15 amino acids. CDR3 amino acids: CATSDRGEGYNEQFF. The CDR3 nucleotides read TGTGCCACCAGTGACAGGGGTGAGGGGTACAATGAGCAGTTCTTC.

The chain combines TRBV12-3 or TRBV12-4 with TRBJ1-1; the match to TRBD1 covers 10 bases. The CDR3 has 15 residues. J gave up 10 bases and V 6 bases, and 14 bases lay outside the gene matches. The CDR3, as DNA: TGTGCCAGCAGCTGGACAGGGGGTACACTCGGAGTAGCTTTCTTT. Its translation: CASSWTGGTLGVAFF.

CDR3 residues: CSARAYGTEDNSPLHF. The CDR3, as DNA: TGCAGTGCTAGAGCATACGGGACAGAAGATAATTCACCCCTCCACTTT. This chain connects TRBV20-1 to TRBJ1-6; 7 bases map to TRBD1. Trimming removed 1 base from V and 5 bases from J; junction bases left unmatched: 8. Germline CDR1 DFQATT, CDR2 SNEGSKA (reference sequence). This CDR3 spans 16 amino acids.